The sequence of this T cell receptor beta chain was determined in a study of blood T cell repertoires in COVID-19. On the study more broadly: From the United States, Italy and Spain came samples of acute and convalescent COVID-19. T cells, B-cell-depleted T cells, or PBMCs provided the cDNA or gDNA that served as material.

Followed longitudinally, the Seattle patients had been enrolled during active infection. In the authors' workflow: Amplification of reference gene primers was used by the study to estimate nucleated cell counts. Sequenced by immunoSEQ multiplex PCR; TCRdb stores in-frame clones only, minus some. The V and J calls and clone size are taken from that table; D and trimming were inferred from the DNA. The repertoire has 150,000 to 200,000 clones, 70% to 90% of them found once; the top ten carry around 2.7%. Germline assignment: CDR1 SGHRS and CDR2 YFSETQ. The CDR3 spans 15 residues. The V end was cut by 5 bases, the J end by 4 bases, with 16 bases between.

The chain recombines TRBV5-1 with TRBJ2-1; possibly TRBD2 for D (6 bases). Material for sequencing was peripheral blood. This clonotype originated in a woman of 80 years or more with COVID-19, enrolled during active disease. CDR3 nucleotides: TGCGCCAGCAGGAAGGCGGGACCCCTGTACAATGAGCAGTTCTTC. Translating it yields CASRKAGPLYNEQFF.